The sequence of this T cell receptor beta chain was determined in a study of OX40 agonist ivuxolimab in advanced cancers. V shed 4 bases, J shed 6 bases, and the junction held 9 bases outside the gene matches. This CDR3 is 16 amino acids long. Germline values: CDR1 LNHDA, CDR2 SQIVND (reference sequence). Assay used: immunoSEQ multiplex PCR; TCRdb lists only in-frame clones, some missing. The top ten hold around 21% of the sample, which has tens of thousands of clones, 82% seen once. This TCR was sampled from an adult with an advanced solid tumor such as melanoma, head and neck, liver or kidney cancer. The sample consisted of CD4+ or CD8+ T cells sorted from blood, taken in a trial of the OX40 agonist ivuxolimab. The chain combines TRBV19 with TRBJ1-5; TRBD1 matches at 10 bases. CDR3 nucleotide sequence: TGTGCCAGTAGTACCTCCCGACAGGGGGCTCTTCAGCCCCAGCATTTT. It is translated as CASSTSRQGALQPQHF. The full variable domain, its missing parts supplied by reference TRBV19 and TRBJ1-5, is DGGITQSPKYLFRKEGQNVTLSCEQNLNHDAMYWYRQDPGQGLRLIYYSQIVNDFQKGDIAEGYSVSREKKESFPLTVTSAQKNPTAFYLCASSTSRQGALQPQHFGDGTRLSIL.